A selection of T cell receptor beta chains follows, all from one sample in a study of spatial heterogeneity in lung cancer. TCRdb analysed the 5' RACE reads with MiXCR anew, one entry per CDR3 protein. Of some 1,900 distinct CDR3 sequences in the sample, roughly 0.99% were seen once. Sequences were derived from lung tumor tissue, sampled at surgery. All receptors derive from a male donor with early-stage non-small cell lung cancer. CDR3s include the opening cysteine and the closing phenylalanine or tryptophan. D genes are given only for firm matches. The size of a clone is reported for some rows only, either as once, few or many, or as a class for expanded clones.

d_call: -
j_call: TRBJ2-3
clone_size: medium-sized
cdr3_length: 14
v_call: TRBV10-3
cdr3_aa: CAISETQSTDTQYF
cdr3_nt: TGTGCCATCAGTGAGACGCAGAGCACAGATACGCAGTATTTT

d_call: -
j_call: TRBJ2-2
clone_size: medium-sized
cdr3_length: 12
v_call: TRBV7-9
cdr3_aa: CASTSDTGELFF
cdr3_nt: TGTGCCAGCACCTCCGACACCGGGGAGCTGTTTTTT

d_call: TRBD1
j_call: TRBJ2-3
clone_size: few
cdr3_length: 15
v_call: TRBV7-1
cdr3_aa: CASSSYGTGADTQYF
cdr3_nt: TGTGCCAGCAGCTCCTACGGGACAGGAGCAGATACGCAGTATTTT

d_call: -
j_call: TRBJ1-2
clone_size: medium-sized
cdr3_length: 15
v_call: TRBV7-8
cdr3_aa: CASSSYLANMYGYTF
cdr3_nt: TGTGCCAGCAGCTCCTATTTAGCAAACATGTATGGCTACACCTTC

d_call: -
j_call: TRBJ2-2
clone_size: medium-sized
cdr3_length: 15
v_call: TRBV15
cdr3_aa: CATSRVGPNTGELFF
cdr3_nt: TGTGCCACCAGCAGAGTGGGCCCGAACACCGGGGAGCTGTTTTTT

d_call: -
j_call: TRBJ2-2
clone_size: large
cdr3_length: 13
v_call: TRBV24-1
cdr3_aa: CATLSGSTGELFF
cdr3_nt: TGTGCCACCCTCTCGGGGTCCACAGGGGAGCTGTTTTTT

d_call: -
j_call: TRBJ2-5
clone_size: medium-sized
cdr3_length: 11
v_call: TRBV2
cdr3_aa: CASTQEETQYF
cdr3_nt: TGTGCCAGCACTCAGGAAGAGACCCAGTACTTC

d_call: TRBD1
j_call: TRBJ2-5
clone_size: medium-sized
cdr3_length: 13
v_call: TRBV10-3
cdr3_aa: CAHSGTGKETQYF
cdr3_nt: TGTGCCCACTCCGGGACAGGAAAAGAGACCCAGTACTTC

d_call: -
j_call: TRBJ2-1
clone_size: medium-sized
cdr3_length: 16
v_call: TRBV7-3
cdr3_aa: CASSLYGTLSYNEQFF
cdr3_nt: TGTGCCAGCAGCCTCTACGGGACTCTCTCCTACAATGAGCAGTTCTTC

d_call: -
j_call: TRBJ2-5
clone_size: medium-sized
cdr3_length: 13
v_call: TRBV12-3/TRBV12-4
cdr3_aa: CASSRSGLETQYF
cdr3_nt: TGTGCCAGCAGTCGGAGCGGTTTAGAGACCCAGTACTTC

d_call: -
j_call: TRBJ1-1
clone_size: medium-sized
cdr3_length: 12
v_call: TRBV21-1
cdr3_aa: CASSRGGAEAFF
cdr3_nt: TGTGCCAGCAGCCGCGGGGGCGCTGAAGCTTTCTTT

d_call: -
j_call: TRBJ2-3
clone_size: medium-sized
cdr3_length: 17
v_call: TRBV18
cdr3_aa: CASSPVVMTARTDTQYF
cdr3_nt: TGTGCCAGCTCACCAGTTGTTATGACAGCGCGGACAGATACGCAGTATTTT

d_call: -
j_call: TRBJ2-7
clone_size: medium-sized
cdr3_length: 16
v_call: TRBV3-1
cdr3_aa: CASSQAGVLAGDEQYF
cdr3_nt: TGTGCCAGCAGCCAAGCGGGGGTCCTAGCCGGCGACGAGCAGTACTTC

d_call: TRBD2
j_call: TRBJ2-5
clone_size: medium-sized
cdr3_length: 15
v_call: TRBV24-1
cdr3_aa: CATSDLVAGVETQYF
cdr3_nt: TGTGCCACCAGTGATTTGGTAGCGGGAGTAGAGACCCAGTACTTC

d_call: TRBD2
j_call: TRBJ2-1
clone_size: medium-sized
cdr3_length: 15
v_call: TRBV20-1
cdr3_aa: CSATHLAERPNEQFF
cdr3_nt: TGCAGTGCTACCCACCTAGCGGAGCGTCCGAATGAGCAGTTCTTC

d_call: -
j_call: TRBJ1-2
clone_size: medium-sized
cdr3_length: 14
v_call: TRBV6-5
cdr3_aa: CASSYSAAPDGYTF
cdr3_nt: TGTGCCAGCAGTTACTCGGCCGCTCCCGATGGCTACACCTTC

d_call: TRBD1
j_call: TRBJ2-7
clone_size: medium-sized
cdr3_length: 14
v_call: TRBV7-9
cdr3_aa: CASSSRDSSYEQYF
cdr3_nt: TGTGCCAGCAGCTCCCGGGACAGTTCATACGAGCAGTACTTC

d_call: TRBD1
j_call: TRBJ1-1
clone_size: many
cdr3_length: 16
v_call: TRBV18
cdr3_aa: CASSPVAQGKNTEAFF
cdr3_nt: TGTGCCAGCTCACCAGTTGCACAGGGGAAGAACACTGAAGCTTTCTTT

d_call: -
j_call: TRBJ2-5
clone_size: medium-sized
cdr3_length: 13
v_call: TRBV7-9
cdr3_aa: CASSPTVQETQYF
cdr3_nt: TGTGCCAGCAGTCCGACGGTACAAGAGACCCAGTACTTC

d_call: TRBD1
j_call: TRBJ2-7
clone_size: medium-sized
cdr3_length: 13
v_call: TRBV2
cdr3_aa: CASSEAEETGRYF
cdr3_nt: TGTGCCAGCAGTGAAGCAGAGGAGACAGGGCGGTACTTC

d_call: -
j_call: TRBJ1-5
clone_size: medium-sized
cdr3_length: 13
v_call: TRBV10-3
cdr3_aa: CAISDGRNQPQHF
cdr3_nt: TGTGCCATCAGTGATGGGCGGAATCAGCCCCAGCATTTT

d_call: -
j_call: TRBJ2-2
clone_size: medium-sized
cdr3_length: 13
v_call: TRBV7-2
cdr3_aa: CASSRRGTGELFF
cdr3_nt: TGTGCCAGCAGCCGACGGGGCACCGGGGAGCTGTTTTTT

d_call: TRBD2
j_call: TRBJ2-7
clone_size: medium-sized
cdr3_length: 15
v_call: TRBV7-9
cdr3_aa: CASSLASGSTNEQYF
cdr3_nt: TGTGCCAGCAGCTTGGCGAGCGGGAGTACCAACGAGCAGTACTTC

d_call: TRBD2
j_call: TRBJ2-1
clone_size: medium-sized
cdr3_length: 16
v_call: TRBV18
cdr3_aa: CASSPLSGKGYNEQFF
cdr3_nt: TGTGCCAGCTCACCACTTAGCGGGAAGGGTTACAATGAGCAGTTCTTC

d_call: -
j_call: TRBJ2-3
clone_size: -
cdr3_length: 14
v_call: TRBV27
cdr3_aa: CASSPSPDTDTQYF
cdr3_nt: TGTGCCAGCAGTCCCTCTCCCGACACAGATACGCAGTATTTT

d_call: -
j_call: TRBJ2-1
clone_size: medium-sized
cdr3_length: 12
v_call: TRBV5-1
cdr3_aa: CASSLAVDEQFF
cdr3_nt: TGCGCCAGCAGCTTGGCGGTGGATGAGCAGTTCTTC